Each of the 5 T cell receptor beta chains below was sequenced from the same sample in a study of shared clonotypes between healthy human individuals. Method: immunoSEQ multiplex PCR; TCRdb's copy keeps in-frame clones and lacks some. Of 2.3 million or so clones listed, approximately 93% were seen once; the top ten hold 0.39%. The sequenced material came from naive CD4+ T cells from PBMCs. Subset of the sample: CD45RA+ positively selected. All receptors derive from a man younger than 35 in good health. Some clones in this sample may be carry-over from other donors' samples.

V is TRBV7-3 and J is TRBJ2-1; D is perhaps TRBD1 (6 bases). The CDR3 covers 16 residues. Per germline, CDR1 SGHTA and CDR2 FQGTGA. The V and J ends lost 5 bases and 2 bases respectively, with 16 bases between them. This CDR3 is CASSPGRTVAYNEQFF. In DNA, the CDR3 is TGTGCCAGCAGCCCCGGTCGGACAGTAGCCTACAATGAGCAGTTCTTC.

The chain couples TRBV2 to TRBJ2-7; D perhaps matches TRBD2 (6 bases). The V end was cut by 1 base, the J end by 2 bases, with 12 bases between. This CDR3 spans 15 amino acids. Looked up from germline, CDR1 is SNHLY and CDR2 is FYNNEI. The CDR3 nucleotides read TGTGCCAGCAGTGAAGGTTCTAGCGAGACCTACGAGCAGTACTTC. Translation: CASSEGSSETYEQYF. Looking up the rest from reference TRBV2 and TRBJ2-7 gives the full variable domain: EPEVTQTPSHQVTQMGQEVILRCVPISNHLYFYWYRQILGQKVEFLVSFYNNEISEKSEIFDDQFSVERPDGSNFTLKIRSTKLEDSAMYFCASSEGSSETYEQYFGPGTRLTVT.

V gene TRBV19 combines with J gene TRBJ1-2; no firm D call. V was pared by 3 bases and J by 0 bases, with 2 bases between. The CDR3 runs 12 residues. Germline V gene lookup returns CDR1 LNHDA and CDR2 SQIVND (reference sequence). CDR3 bases: TGTGCCAGTAGTATGGCTAACTATGGCTACACCTTC. Translated: CASSMANYGYTF.

Concerning this clone itself: Different DNA sequences within this sample yield the same CDR3. The chain joins TRBV7-2 to TRBJ1-1; no reliable D call. Trimming cost V 1 base and J 0 bases, with 6 bases left between them. Germline lookup yields CDR1 SGHTA and CDR2 FQGNSA. This CDR3 spans 14 amino acids. In DNA form, the CDR3 reads TGTGCCAGCAGCTTAGGTCGCCTGAACACTGAAGCTTTCTTT. Translation: CASSLGRLNTEAFF.

The chain carries TRBV5-1 and TRBJ2-5; tentatively, D is TRBD1 (5 bases). The V end was cut by 5 bases, the J end by 5 bases, with 19 bases between. In germline, CDR1 is SGHRS, CDR2 YFSETQ. The CDR3 contains 15 residues. The DNA for the CDR3 is TGCGCCAGCAGGTCGTCCGGCAGGGTAGTGGAGACCCAGTACTTC. Translating it yields CASRSSGRVVETQYF.